This T cell receptor beta chain was sequenced in a study of vaccination effects on CD4 cells after COVID-19. This CDR3 has 16 residues. Germline V CDR1 and CDR2: SNHLY, FYNNEI. V shed 5 bases and J shed 2 bases, with 19 bases lying between them. As concerns this clone: Its antigen is as yet unknown.

Regarding the study as a whole: Spike-reactive clones found after vaccination in convalescents were mainly new vaccine-induced clones.

Measured with immunoSEQ multiplex PCR; TCRdb has only the in-frame clones, and not every one. The table includes approximately 20,000 clones, roughly four fifths detected once. Ahead of sequencing, the ViraFEST assay grew antigen-specific CD4+ T cells using viral peptide pools. Culture proceeded for approximately 10 days, and CD4+ T cells were then isolated. Their SARS-CoV-2 infection, verified by PCR, occurred between March and December 2020. IL-2 at approximately 10 IU/ml and peptides at about 10 ug/ml were added to cultured PBMC, approximately 1.9 million per well. IL-2 medium supplanted half the medium on days 3 and 7.

This material consisted of CD4+ T cells from PBMCs cultured with SARS-CoV-2 spike peptides, taken before COVID-19 vaccination. The rearrangement uses TRBV2 and TRBJ2-7; D is perhaps TRBD1 (6 bases). The receptor comes from a human donor who had a prior SARS-CoV-2 infection. The CDR3 here is CASSQQGPDGAYEQYF. The CDR3 nucleotides read TGTGCCAGCAGTCAACAGGGCCCGGATGGGGCCTACGAGCAGTACTTC.